This T cell receptor (beta chain) originates from a study of cytomegalovirus exposure and HLA in healthy donors. General study results and limits: The authors later found TCR association rates varying by HLA locus, with DRB1 most and HLA-C fewest. When a later analysis was performed, an Asian-associated ancestry cluster reportedly had fewer N-insertions than the 666-donor mean. Exclusion as indistinguishable affected some V segments, including TRBV6-2 and TRBV6-3.

Concerning this clone itself: Its antigen is still unknown.

Germline CDR1 LNHDA, CDR2 SQIVND (reference sequence). The CDR3 is 14 amino acids. The J segment lost 9 bases and the V segment lost 4 bases, leaving 3 bases of the junction unmatched. PCR amplification relied on 60 Vbeta primers (plus 13 Jbeta primers). Produced via immunoSEQ multiplex PCR; TCRdb's table is partial and in-frame only. This sample has some 150,000 clones, with 70% to 80% found just once. The genes are TRBV19 and TRBJ1-6; 10 bases line up with TRBD1. The source of this sequence is a human donor in good health. Input material: PBMCs. The CDR3 here is CASSTGQGISPLHF. The DNA for the CDR3 is TGTGCCAGTAGTACGGGACAGGGGATTTCACCCCTCCACTTT.